Listed below are T cell receptor beta chains from one sample, sequenced in a study of shared clonotypes between healthy human individuals. Only in-frame clones appear in the TCRdb table, and some are missing; sequencing was by immunoSEQ multiplex PCR. The sample lists hundreds of thousands of clones, around 72% occurring once. The sequencing sample was made of memory CD4+ T cells sorted from blood. The receptors derive from a woman aged 25-40 years in good health. The CDR3 runs from the conserved cysteine through the conserved F or W. The D gene is left open where the match is weak. For some rows the clone size is stated as once, few or many, or as a class when expanded; others skip it.

J gene	clone size	D gene	V gene	CDR3 protein	CDR3 DNA
TRBJ2-7	.	.	TRBV6-6	CASRPPGDSYEQYF	TGTGCCAGCAGACCACCCGGGGATTCCTACGAGCAGTACTTC
TRBJ1-2	.	.	TRBV5-8	CASSPQTVNYGYTF	TGTGCCAGCAGCCCACAGACAGTCAACTATGGCTACACCTTC
TRBJ2-5	few	.	TRBV28	CASSFLKTQYF	TGTGCCAGCAGTTTTTTGAAGACCCAGTACTTC
TRBJ2-2	.	.	TRBV18	CASSPQQGPDTGELFF	TGTGCCAGCTCACCACAGCAGGGTCCCGACACCGGGGAGCTGTTTTTT
TRBJ2-7	.	TRBD1	TRBV2	CASSGPGGSNHEQYF	TGTGCCAGCAGTGGACCAGGGGGCTCTAACCACGAGCAGTACTTC
TRBJ2-7	.	TRBD2	TRBV28	CASRDIAGAHHEQYF	TGTGCCAGCAGAGACATAGCGGGGGCCCACCACGAGCAGTACTTC
TRBJ1-1	.	TRBD1	TRBV5-1	CASTTGMDTEAFF	TGCGCCAGCACGACAGGGATGGACACTGAAGCTTTCTTT
TRBJ2-7	.	TRBD1	TRBV18	CASSPDLGQGREQYF	TGTGCCAGCTCACCGGATCTGGGACAGGGACGCGAGCAGTACTTC
TRBJ2-1	many	TRBD1	TRBV19	CASSSGGTGGNEQFF	TGTGCCAGTAGTTCAGGGGGGACAGGGGGCAATGAGCAGTTCTTC
TRBJ2-3	.	.	TRBV18	CASSPLKGIGTDTQYF	TGTGCCAGCTCACCTTTAAAGGGTATCGGCACAGATACGCAGTATTTT
TRBJ2-3	.	.	TRBV29-1	CSVEGPLTDTQYF	TGCAGCGTTGAAGGGCCTTTGACAGATACGCAGTATTTT
TRBJ2-1	.	.	TRBV20-1	CSSRQYNEQFF	TGCAGTTCAAGACAGTACAATGAGCAGTTCTTC
TRBJ1-3	.	.	TRBV4-1	CASSPAPPQRNSGNTIYF	TGCGCCAGCAGTCCTGCCCCTCCGCAGCGAAACTCTGGAAACACCATATATTTT
TRBJ1-4	once	.	TRBV5-1	CASSGLGVNEKLFF	TGCGCCAGCAGCGGATTAGGGGTTAATGAAAAACTGTTTTTT
TRBJ2-3	many	TRBD2	TRBV30	CAWRGLAGTTDTQYF	TGTGCCTGGAGGGGACTAGCGGGGACCACAGATACGCAGTATTTT
TRBJ1-5	.	.	TRBV25-1	CASKGTGGSNQPQHF	TGTGCCAGCAAAGGGACCGGCGGGAGCAATCAGCCCCAGCATTTT
TRBJ2-1	once	.	TRBV2	CASTLLTYNEQFF	TGTGCCAGCACGTTATTGACCTACAATGAGCAGTTCTTC
TRBJ2-7	.	TRBD2	TRBV2	CASSDLADYEQYF	TGTGCCAGCAGTGATCTAGCGGACTACGAGCAGTACTTC
TRBJ1-2	.	TRBD1	TRBV2	CASSLQGGWGYTF	TGTGCCAGCAGTCTCCAGGGGGGATGGGGCTACACCTTC
TRBJ1-2	.	.	TRBV28	CASSRSTGNYGYTF	TGTGCCAGCAGCCGTAGCACAGGGAACTATGGCTACACCTTC
TRBJ2-7	.	TRBD1	TRBV4-1	CASSLDRGDSYEQYF	TGCGCCAGCAGCCTTGACAGGGGAGACTCCTACGAGCAGTACTTC
TRBJ1-4	.	TRBD1	TRBV9	CASSEAPDRANEKLFF	TGTGCCAGCAGCGAGGCCCCGGACAGGGCTAATGAAAAACTGTTTTTT
TRBJ2-5	.	.	TRBV5-8	CASSLAGLGGETQYF	TGTGCCAGCAGCTTGGCGGGACTGGGAGGAGAGACCCAGTACTTC
TRBJ2-2	.	.	TRBV11-2	CASSLYMTGELFF	TGTGCCAGCAGCCTCTACATGACCGGGGAGCTGTTTTTT
TRBJ2-1	.	.	TRBV7-3	CASSLSALNNEQFF	TGTGCCAGCAGCTTAAGTGCGTTGAACAATGAGCAGTTCTTC
TRBJ2-1	.	TRBD2	TRBV4-2	CASSRSSGSHNEQFF	TGTGCCAGCAGCCGCTCTAGCGGGAGTCACAATGAGCAGTTCTTC
TRBJ2-1	.	TRBD2	TRBV29-1	CSVEVYGEKKGGTRSYEQFF	TGCAGCGTTGAAGTTTACGGAGAGAAAAAGGGGGGGACTAGAAGTTATGAGCAGTTCTTC
TRBJ1-1	.	.	TRBV27	CASGRVNTEAFF	TGTGCCAGCGGGAGAGTGAACACTGAAGCTTTCTTT
TRBJ2-7	.	.	TRBV5-1	CASSLSQGLEQYF	TGCGCCAGCAGCTTGTCTCAAGGGCTCGAGCAGTACTTC
TRBJ2-4	.	.	TRBV7-9	CASSLSGENIQYF	TGTGCCAGCAGCTTATCGGGAGAAAACATTCAGTACTTC
TRBJ1-4	.	TRBD1	TRBV6-5	CASRSDRGTEKLFF	TGTGCCAGCAGATCGGACAGGGGTACTGAAAAACTGTTTTTT
TRBJ1-2	once	.	TRBV7-9	CASSPSIDGYTF	TGTGCCAGCAGCCCATCAATAGATGGCTACACCTTC
TRBJ1-2	.	TRBD1	TRBV7-8	CASSQSRTGGNGYTF	TGTGCCAGCAGCCAAAGCAGGACAGGGGGCAATGGCTACACCTTC
TRBJ2-6	.	.	TRBV4-1	CASSPHAGSGANVLTF	TGCGCCAGCAGCCCTCATGCGGGGTCTGGGGCCAACGTCCTGACTTTC
TRBJ2-3	.	.	TRBV5-1	CASSLGFATDTQYF	TGCGCCAGCAGCTTGGGGTTCGCCACAGATACGCAGTATTTT
TRBJ2-5	.	.	TRBV5-4	CASSLWGSEQETQYF	TGTGCCAGCAGCTTGTGGGGGAGTGAGCAAGAGACCCAGTACTTC
TRBJ2-3	.	.	TRBV7-9	CASSPGRDSTDTQYF	TGTGCCAGCAGCCCTGGACGGGATAGCACAGATACGCAGTATTTT
TRBJ2-7	.	.	TRBV2	CASSRSPPGRSIQYF	TGTGCCAGCAGCCGAAGCCCCCCAGGACGATCGATACAGTACTTC
TRBJ2-3	.	TRBD2	TRBV5-1	CASSLGLAGAADTQYF	TGCGCCAGCAGCCTGGGACTAGCGGGAGCGGCAGATACGCAGTATTTT
TRBJ2-7	.	.	TRBV6-6	CASRDRQENGYEQYF	TGTGCCAGCAGGGACCGACAGGAGAACGGGTACGAGCAGTACTTC
TRBJ1-1	.	.	TRBV29-1	CSVVGGEVKNTEAFF	TGCAGCGTTGTAGGAGGGGAGGTGAAGAACACTGAAGCTTTCTTT
TRBJ1-4	.	.	TRBV2	CASSVQGKIEKLFF	TGTGCCAGCAGTGTCCAAGGGAAGATTGAAAAACTGTTTTTT
TRBJ2-3	.	.	TRBV4-1	CASSQGPRDTQYF	TGCGCCAGCAGCCAAGGGCCTCGGGATACGCAGTATTTT